These 13 T cell receptor beta chains came from one sample sequenced in a study of blood T cells in healthy people across ages (dated by TCRdb to between 2014 and 2017). Libraries were built with 5' RACE. The sample was run on an Illumina HiSeq 2500. The second PCR ran for about 7 to 11 cycles and used a J-beta primer mix along with a sample-barcoded 5' primer. TCRdb trimmed the raw reads at Q25, called clones with MiXCR and kept productive beta chains. Rows with one shared CDR3 protein collapse into an entry with the most common genes and DNA. Across this sample there are about 1.8 million distinct CDR3 sequences, with roughly 52% seen only once. In total, the top ten clones hold 2% to 2.5% of the sample. The sequenced sample consisted of blood. The receptors come from a middle-aged woman in good health.

This clonotype was counted a few times. The rearrangement joins TRBV20-1 to TRBJ2-1; D is undetermined. This CDR3 spans 13 amino acids. V was shortened by 4 bases and J by 4 bases, with 11 bases between the two germline ends. Germline CDR1 is DFQATT and CDR2 is SNEGSKA (reference sequence). The chain's CDR3 is CSANRMEYNEQFF. For the CDR3, the DNA is TGCAGTGCTAACCGGATGGAATACAATGAGCAGTTCTTC.

This clonotype appeared a single time. The genes are TRBV6-5 and TRBJ2-1; D is ambiguous. V lost 2 bases, J lost 7 bases, and 15 bases lay in between. In germline, CDR1 is MNHEY, CDR2 SVGAGI. The CDR3 extends over 15 amino acids. CDR3 residues: CASSYLRQAMNEQFF. CDR3 DNA: TGTGCCAGCAGTTACCTGAGGCAGGCGATGAATGAGCAGTTCTTC.

The chain couples TRBV28 to TRBJ2-3; 8 nucleotides line up with TRBD1. V lost 2 bases and J lost 9; bases outside the gene matches: 4. In germline, CDR1 is MDHEN, CDR2 SYDVKM. The CDR3 length is 13 residues. CDR3 sequence: CASSLIRQGTQYF. The DNA of the CDR3 is TGTGCCAGCAGTTTAATCCGACAGGGGACGCAGTATTTT. Combining the CDR3 with reference TRBV28 and TRBJ2-3 gives the whole variable domain DVKVTQSSRYLVKRTGEKVFLECVQDMDHENMFWYRQDPGLGLRLIYFSYDVKMKEKGDIPEGYSVSREKKERFSLILESASTNQTSMYLCASSLIRQGTQYFGPGTRLTVL.

This sequence joins TRBV28 and TRBJ2-2; TRBD2 aligns across 7 bases. Per germline, CDR1 MDHEN and CDR2 SYDVKM. This CDR3 has 16 residues. With V trimmed by 8 bases and J by 0 bases, 9 bases remained unmatched. CDR3 bases: TGTGCCAGCCAGGTTTGGGGGGGGGCGAACACCGGGGAGCTGTTTTTT. Its translation: CASQVWGGANTGELFF.

The chain uses TRBV29-1 and TRBJ1-2; D gene uncertain. Per the germline V gene, CDR1 is SQVTM and CDR2 is ANQGSEA. Between the trimmed V and J ends, which lost 0 bases and 8 bases, there was a span of 10 bases. This CDR3 has 12 residues. CDR3 nucleotides: TGCAGCGTTGAAGAGGCCCGGGGAGGCTACACCTTC. It is translated as CSVEEARGGYTF.

This clonotype was picked up a small number of times. The chain recombines TRBV4-3 with TRBJ2-3, with 10 bases that match TRBD1. Germline V lookup: CDR1 LGHNA, CDR2 YSLEER. The V segment lost 1 base and the J segment 1 base; nucleotides outside the gene matches: 5. CDR3 length: 17 amino acids. The CDR3 bases are TGCGCCAGCAGCCAAGGGTCCGGGACAGGGGGCACAGATACGCAGTATTTT. Its translation: CASSQGSGTGGTDTQYF.

The rearrangement uses TRBV7-2 and TRBJ2-3; 7 bases agree with TRBD2. With V trimmed by 3 bases and J by 5 bases, 8 bases remained unmatched. The length of the CDR3 is 15 residues. CDR1 and CDR2 from the germline V gene are SGHTA and FQGNSA. CDR3 loop: CASSFGGGKGDTQYF. For the CDR3, the DNA is TGTGCCAGCAGCTTCGGCGGGGGTAAGGGAGATACGCAGTATTTT.

This clonotype turned up a few times. The gene calls are TRBV20-1 and TRBJ2-5; 9 nucleotides agree with TRBD1. The CDR3 is 14 residues long. The J segment lost 5 bases and the V segment lost 6 bases, leaving 10 bases of the junction unmatched. Germline CDR1 is DFQATT and CDR2 is SNEGSKA (reference sequence). The CDR3 here is CSAAPGTGPETQYF. The CDR3 DNA is TGCAGTGCAGCACCCGGGACAGGGCCGGAGACCCAGTACTTC.

Regarding this clonotype: This may come from a read error, since a much larger clone is one base off. This chain connects TRBV12-3 or TRBV12-4 to TRBJ2-5, with 7 positions matching TRBD2. Unmatched junction bases numbered 8, after V lost 8 bases and J lost 5 bases. CDR3 length: 13 amino acids. The chain's CDR3 is CASAGGVGETQYF. CDR3 in DNA: TGTGCCAGCGCTGGGGGGGTAGGTGAGACCCAGTACTTC.

The chain uses TRBV6-2 or TRBV6-3 and TRBJ1-2; D is possibly TRBD1 (5 bases). V lost 1 base to trimming and J lost 4 bases, with 13 bases between them. This CDR3 spans 15 amino acids. CDR1 MNHEY and CDR2 SVGEGT come from the germline V gene. The CDR3 spells CASSYFTGEGYGYTF. The DNA for the CDR3 is TGTGCCAGCAGTTACTTCACAGGAGAAGGCTATGGCTACACCTTC.

The V gene is TRBV20-1, the J gene TRBJ1-5; tentatively, D is TRBD1 (6 bases). V lost 3 bases to trimming and J lost 5 bases, with 14 bases between them. The CDR3 is made up of 14 amino acids. The germline gives CDR1 DFQATT, CDR2 SNEGSKA (reference sequence). CDR3 region: CSASKGGAHQPQHF. Written as DNA, the CDR3 is TGCAGTGCTAGCAAGGGGGGGGCGCATCAGCCCCAGCATTTT.

This chain uses TRBV6-5 with TRBJ1-2, with D unclear. Trimming cost V 2 bases and J 4 bases, with 14 bases left between them. This CDR3 is built from 15 residues. Germline assignment: CDR1 MNHEY and CDR2 SVGAGI. The CDR3 sequence: CASSYLNTRVYGYTF. The DNA of the CDR3 is TGTGCCAGCAGTTACCTGAACACCCGAGTCTATGGCTACACCTTC.

The J gene is TRBJ2-4, the V gene TRBV6-6; D possibly corresponds to TRBD2 (6 bases). CDR1 is MNHNY and CDR2 is SVGAGI in the germline V gene (reference sequence). V was clipped by 2 bases and J by 3 bases, with 14 bases between them. There are 16 residues in the CDR3. In DNA, the CDR3 is TGTGCCAGCAGTTACGGTGGGAGGTCAGGCAAAAACATTCAGTACTTC. Translated: CASSYGGRSGKNIQYF.